This TCR beta chain was captured in a study of CD8+ T cells in alopecia areata. The overall study: Severity of treated patients was scored by affected scalp percentage. Study-wide results and limits: Expanded CD8+ clones among the top 100, and scalp clonality, were significantly decreased by tofacitinib. Persistence of many expanded lesional clones was seen in scalp and blood during tofacitinib. Affected scalp, especially in alopecia totalis/universalis, had a higher clonality than normal scalp did.

Reverse transcribed after extraction, RNA yielded cDNA as the sequencing template. TCRdb keeps only in-frame clones here, not all; method: immunoSEQ multiplex PCR. The repertoire consists of about 94,000 clones, with about three quarters occurring once and the leading ten covering 15% to 20%. Deletions cut 4 bases from V and 5 bases from J, with 15 bases between. CDR3 length equals 14 residues. Germline CDR1 reads PRHDT; CDR2 reads FYEKMQ (reference sequence). To note about this clone: What it binds is not known.

The treatment here: oral pan-JAK inhibitor, 5-10 mg twice daily. The rearrangement links TRBV13 to TRBJ2-7, with D possibly being TRBD2 (5 bases). This sequence was found in a human donor with alopecia areata. The sample was CD8+ T cells sorted from blood, taken at approximately week 42, from a patient treated with tofacitinib. The CDR3 loop is CASSSRQEENEQYF. CDR3 DNA: TGTGCCAGCAGCTCCCGGCAGGAGGAGAACGAGCAGTACTTC.